Listed below are T cell receptor beta chains from one sample, sequenced in a study of shared clonotypes between healthy human individuals. The assay was immunoSEQ multiplex PCR, and TCRdb's table has in-frame clones only and misses some. Of approximately 1,000,000 clones in the sample, approximately 77% were seen once. Source material: memory CD4+ T cells from PBMCs. The receptors originated from a man aged 18 to 35 in good health. Some clones in this sample may be carry-over from other donors' samples. Each CDR3 is given with its conserved first and last residue. The D gene is left open where the match is weak. The size field is filled for only some rows; it gives once, few, many or a size class.

clone size: NA
CDR3 length: 14
V gene: TRBV7-8
D gene: NA
J gene: TRBJ1-2
CDR3 DNA: TGTGCCAGCAGCAGGACCGGGACGATCACCGGCTACACCTTC
CDR3 protein: CASSRTGTITGYTF

clone size: NA
CDR3 length: 13
V gene: TRBV27
D gene: TRBD1
J gene: TRBJ1-2
CDR3 DNA: TGTGCCAGCAGTTCCTGGACAGGCTATGGCTACACCTTC
CDR3 protein: CASSSWTGYGYTF

clone size: NA
CDR3 length: 12
V gene: TRBV5-4
D gene: TRBD2
J gene: TRBJ2-7
CDR3 DNA: TGTGCCTACAGGCGGGGGTCCTACGAGCAGTACTTC
CDR3 protein: CAYRRGSYEQYF

clone size: NA
CDR3 length: 13
V gene: TRBV19
D gene: NA
J gene: TRBJ1-1
CDR3 DNA: TGTGCCAGTAGTAGGGGGGACGACACTGAAGCTTTCTTT
CDR3 protein: CASSRGDDTEAFF

clone size: many
CDR3 length: 16
V gene: TRBV7-2
D gene: NA
J gene: TRBJ1-2
CDR3 DNA: TGTGCCAGCAGCCCGCACCTACAGCTTCCTGGGGATGGCTACACCTTC
CDR3 protein: CASSPHLQLPGDGYTF

clone size: once
CDR3 length: 15
V gene: TRBV9
D gene: NA
J gene: TRBJ2-3
CDR3 DNA: TGTGCCAGCAGCGCCGCCCGGGAGACAAGGGATACGCAGTATTTT
CDR3 protein: CASSAARETRDTQYF

clone size: NA
CDR3 length: 19
V gene: TRBV15
D gene: TRBD2
J gene: TRBJ2-7
CDR3 DNA: TGTGCCACCAGCGGACTAGACAGGTCCTCTAGCGGGAGGTACTACGAGCAGTACTTC
CDR3 protein: CATSGLDRSSSGRYYEQYF

clone size: NA
CDR3 length: 11
V gene: TRBV28
D gene: NA
J gene: TRBJ1-1
CDR3 DNA: TGTGCCAGCTGTACGAACACTGAAGCTTTCTTT
CDR3 protein: CASCTNTEAFF

clone size: NA
CDR3 length: 16
V gene: TRBV2
D gene: TRBD2
J gene: TRBJ2-3
CDR3 DNA: TGTGCCAGCACGCTTGGTAGCGGGAGGATAGGAGATACGCAGTATTTT
CDR3 protein: CASTLGSGRIGDTQYF

clone size: once
CDR3 length: 20
V gene: TRBV5-1
D gene: TRBD1
J gene: TRBJ2-2
CDR3 DNA: TGCGCCAGCAGCTTGATATTCGAGTCAGTGGGACAGGGGGCCACCGGGGAGCTGTTTTTT
CDR3 protein: CASSLIFESVGQGATGELFF

clone size: NA
CDR3 length: 14
V gene: TRBV5-1
D gene: TRBD1
J gene: TRBJ1-2
CDR3 DNA: TGCGCCAGCAGCTTGGTCGCAGGGGGCTATGGCTACACCTTC
CDR3 protein: CASSLVAGGYGYTF

clone size: NA
CDR3 length: 14
V gene: TRBV2
D gene: NA
J gene: TRBJ1-2
CDR3 DNA: TGTGCCAGCAGTGAAGGGACAGTATACTATGGCTACACCTTC
CDR3 protein: CASSEGTVYYGYTF

clone size: NA
CDR3 length: 17
V gene: TRBV4-2
D gene: TRBD2
J gene: TRBJ2-1
CDR3 DNA: TGTGCCAGCAGCCAAGGTCCTGGACTAGCGGGGCCGAGGGGGCAGTTCTTC
CDR3 protein: CASSQGPGLAGPRGQFF

clone size: many
CDR3 length: 13
V gene: TRBV7-8
D gene: NA
J gene: TRBJ1-2
CDR3 DNA: TGTGCCAGCAGCAAAGCAGGGTTGTATGGCTACACCTTC
CDR3 protein: CASSKAGLYGYTF

clone size: NA
CDR3 length: 15
V gene: TRBV5-4
D gene: NA
J gene: TRBJ2-4
CDR3 DNA: TGTGCCAGCAGCTCGGCCGCAGGGGCCAAAAACATTCAGTACTTC
CDR3 protein: CASSSAAGAKNIQYF

clone size: NA
CDR3 length: 15
V gene: TRBV6-1
D gene: TRBD1
J gene: TRBJ1-1
CDR3 DNA: TGTGCCAGCAGTGCCGTACAGGGGTTAGGGGCTGAAGCTTTCTTT
CDR3 protein: CASSAVQGLGAEAFF

clone size: NA
CDR3 length: 13
V gene: TRBV29-1
D gene: NA
J gene: TRBJ2-7
CDR3 DNA: TGCAGCGTTAGCCAGACAGGCTCCTACGAGCAGTACTTC
CDR3 protein: CSVSQTGSYEQYF

clone size: NA
CDR3 length: 13
V gene: TRBV6-6
D gene: NA
J gene: TRBJ1-1
CDR3 DNA: TGTGCCAGCAAGGGGGGAATGAACACTGAAGCTTTCTTT
CDR3 protein: CASKGGMNTEAFF

clone size: NA
CDR3 length: 15
V gene: TRBV7-2
D gene: NA
J gene: TRBJ2-3
CDR3 DNA: TGTGCCAGCAGCTCATTCGGCGGTCTCTCAGATACGCAGTATTTT
CDR3 protein: CASSSFGGLSDTQYF

clone size: NA
CDR3 length: 15
V gene: TRBV18
D gene: TRBD2
J gene: TRBJ2-1
CDR3 DNA: TGTGCCAGCTCACCAGGGACTAGCGGGTACAATGAGCAGTTCTTC
CDR3 protein: CASSPGTSGYNEQFF

clone size: NA
CDR3 length: 18
V gene: TRBV5-1
D gene: TRBD2
J gene: TRBJ2-5
CDR3 DNA: TGCGCCAGCAGCTTGGTTACGGGGTCCGGGGGGTACCAAGAGACCCAGTACTTC
CDR3 protein: CASSLVTGSGGYQETQYF

clone size: few
CDR3 length: 17
V gene: TRBV21-1
D gene: NA
J gene: TRBJ2-6
CDR3 DNA: TGTGCCAGCAGCAAAGGGGCCGGGGCGACTGGGGCCAACGTCCTGACTTTC
CDR3 protein: CASSKGAGATGANVLTF